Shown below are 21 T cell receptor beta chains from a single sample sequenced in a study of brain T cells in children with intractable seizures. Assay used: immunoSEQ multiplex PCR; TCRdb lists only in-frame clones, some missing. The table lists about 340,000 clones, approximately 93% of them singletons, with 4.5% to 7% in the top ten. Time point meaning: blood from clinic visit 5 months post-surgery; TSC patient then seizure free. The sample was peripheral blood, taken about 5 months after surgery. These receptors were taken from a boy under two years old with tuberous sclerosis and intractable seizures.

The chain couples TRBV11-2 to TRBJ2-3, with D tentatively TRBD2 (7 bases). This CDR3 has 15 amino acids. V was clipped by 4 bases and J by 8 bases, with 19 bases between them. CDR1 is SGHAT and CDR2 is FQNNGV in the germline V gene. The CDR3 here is CASSSPWRGQGTQYF. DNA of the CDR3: TGTGCCAGCAGCTCCCCCTGGCGGGGGCAGGGTACGCAGTATTTT.

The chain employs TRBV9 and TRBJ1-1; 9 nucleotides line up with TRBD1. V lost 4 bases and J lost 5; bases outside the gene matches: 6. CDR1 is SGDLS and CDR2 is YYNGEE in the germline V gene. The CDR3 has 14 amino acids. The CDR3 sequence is CASSPQGAWTEAFF. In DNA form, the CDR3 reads TGTGCCAGCAGCCCACAGGGGGCTTGGACTGAAGCTTTCTTT.

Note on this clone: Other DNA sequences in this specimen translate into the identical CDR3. CDR3 coding DNA: TGTGCCAGCAGCTTAGGGACAGATACGCAGTATTTT. This gives the protein CASSLGTDTQYF. V and J are TRBV7-6 and TRBJ2-3, with D uncertain. Germline values: CDR1 SGHVS, CDR2 FNYEAQ. Trimming removed 1 base at V and 3 bases at J, with 2 bases between. The CDR3 runs to 12 residues.

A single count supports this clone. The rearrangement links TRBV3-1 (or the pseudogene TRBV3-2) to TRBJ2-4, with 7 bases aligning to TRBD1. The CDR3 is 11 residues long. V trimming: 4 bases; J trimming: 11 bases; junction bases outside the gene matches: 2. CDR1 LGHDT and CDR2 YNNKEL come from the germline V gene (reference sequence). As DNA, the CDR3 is TGTGCCAGCAGCCCCGGGACAGTTCAGTACTTC. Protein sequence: CASSPGTVQYF.

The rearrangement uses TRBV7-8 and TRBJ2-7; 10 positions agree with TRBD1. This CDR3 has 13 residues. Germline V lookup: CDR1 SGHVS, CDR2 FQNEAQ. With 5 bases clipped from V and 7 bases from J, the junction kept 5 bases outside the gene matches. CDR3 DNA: TGTGCCAGCAGCATGGGGACAGGGGAAGAGCAGTACTTC. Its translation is CASSMGTGEEQYF.

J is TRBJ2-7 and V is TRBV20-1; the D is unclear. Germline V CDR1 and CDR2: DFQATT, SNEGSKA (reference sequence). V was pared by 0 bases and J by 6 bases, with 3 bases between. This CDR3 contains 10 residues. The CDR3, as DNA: TGCAGTGCTAGAGACCTCGAGCAGTACTTC. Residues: CSARDLEQYF.

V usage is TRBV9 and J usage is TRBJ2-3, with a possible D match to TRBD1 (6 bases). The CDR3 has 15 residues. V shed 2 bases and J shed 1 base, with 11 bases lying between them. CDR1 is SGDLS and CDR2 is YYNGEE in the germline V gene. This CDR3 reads CASSVGQKGTDTQYF. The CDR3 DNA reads TGTGCCAGCAGCGTTGGACAGAAAGGCACAGATACGCAGTATTTT.

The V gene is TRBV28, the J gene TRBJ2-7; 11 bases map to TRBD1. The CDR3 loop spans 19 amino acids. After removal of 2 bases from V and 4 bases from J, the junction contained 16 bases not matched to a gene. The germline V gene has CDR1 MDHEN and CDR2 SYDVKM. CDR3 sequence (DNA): TGTGCCAGCAGTTTACTCACAACGGACAGGGGGCGCCTGAGATACGAGCAGTACTTC. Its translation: CASSLLTTDRGRLRYEQYF.

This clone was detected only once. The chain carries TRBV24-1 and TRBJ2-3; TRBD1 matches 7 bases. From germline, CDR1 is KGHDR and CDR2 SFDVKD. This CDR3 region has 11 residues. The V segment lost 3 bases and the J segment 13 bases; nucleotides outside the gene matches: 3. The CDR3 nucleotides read TGTGCCACCAGTGATAGAGGACAGGAGTATTTT. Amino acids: CATSDRGQEYF.

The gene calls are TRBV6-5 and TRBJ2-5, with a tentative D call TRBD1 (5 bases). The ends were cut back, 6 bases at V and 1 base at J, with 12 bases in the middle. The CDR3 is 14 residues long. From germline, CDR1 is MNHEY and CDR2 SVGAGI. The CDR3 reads CASRRWGSQETQYF. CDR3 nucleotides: TGTGCCAGCAGAAGATGGGGCAGCCAAGAGACCCAGTACTTC.

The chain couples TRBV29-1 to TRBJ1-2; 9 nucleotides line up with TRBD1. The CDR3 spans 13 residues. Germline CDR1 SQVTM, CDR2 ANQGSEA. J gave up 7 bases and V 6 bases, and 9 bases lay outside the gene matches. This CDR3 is CSVPQDRGVGYTF. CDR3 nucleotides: TGCAGCGTGCCTCAGGACAGGGGAGTTGGCTACACCTTC.

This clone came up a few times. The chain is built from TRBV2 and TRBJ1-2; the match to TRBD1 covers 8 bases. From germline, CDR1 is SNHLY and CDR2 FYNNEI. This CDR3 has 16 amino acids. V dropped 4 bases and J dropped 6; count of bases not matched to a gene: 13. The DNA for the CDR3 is TGTGCCAGCAGTGTACCGCTTGGACAGGGAAGCGATGGCTACACCTTC. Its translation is CASSVPLGQGSDGYTF.

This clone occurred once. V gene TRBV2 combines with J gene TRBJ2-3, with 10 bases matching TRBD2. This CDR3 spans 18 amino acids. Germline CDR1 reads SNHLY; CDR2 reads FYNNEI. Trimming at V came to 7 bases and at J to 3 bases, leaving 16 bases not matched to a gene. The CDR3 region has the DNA TGTGCCAGCACCCCTGGGACTAGCGAAGGTCGGGTTACAGATACGCAGTATTTT. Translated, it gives CASTPGTSEGRVTDTQYF.

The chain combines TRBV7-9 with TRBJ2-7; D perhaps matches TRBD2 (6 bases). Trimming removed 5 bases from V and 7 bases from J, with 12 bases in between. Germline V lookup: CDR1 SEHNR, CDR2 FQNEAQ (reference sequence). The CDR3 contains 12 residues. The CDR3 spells CASSTGRGEQYF. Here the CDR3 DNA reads TGTGCCAGCAGCACTGGGCGGGGTGAGCAGTACTTC.

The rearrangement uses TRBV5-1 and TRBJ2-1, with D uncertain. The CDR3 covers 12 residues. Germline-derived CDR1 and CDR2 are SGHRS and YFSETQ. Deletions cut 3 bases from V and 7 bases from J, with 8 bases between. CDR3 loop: CASSWTGNEQFF. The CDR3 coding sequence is TGCGCCAGCAGCTGGACCGGTAATGAGCAGTTCTTC.

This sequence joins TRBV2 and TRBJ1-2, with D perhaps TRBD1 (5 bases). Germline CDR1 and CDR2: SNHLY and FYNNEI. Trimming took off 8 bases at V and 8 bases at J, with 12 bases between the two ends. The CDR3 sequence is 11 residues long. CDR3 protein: CASGSTEGYTF. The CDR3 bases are TGTGCCAGCGGTTCGACAGAAGGCTACACCTTC.

CDR3 DNA: TGTGCCAGCAATTCCCGGACAGGGGGGACCGGGGAGCTGTTTTTT. Protein sequence: CASNSRTGGTGELFF. The V gene is TRBV6-5, the J gene TRBJ2-2, with 10 bases identical to TRBD1. The CDR3 has 15 residues. CDR1 is MNHEY and CDR2 is SVGAGI in the germline V gene. With V trimmed by 7 bases and J by 5 bases, 7 bases remained unmatched.

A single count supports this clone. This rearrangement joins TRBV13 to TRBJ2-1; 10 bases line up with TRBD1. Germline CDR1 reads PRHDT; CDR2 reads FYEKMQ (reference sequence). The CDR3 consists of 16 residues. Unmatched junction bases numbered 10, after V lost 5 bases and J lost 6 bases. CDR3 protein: CASSAPDRGRVNEQFF. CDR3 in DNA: TGTGCCAGCAGCGCCCCTGACAGGGGGCGCGTCAATGAGCAGTTCTTC. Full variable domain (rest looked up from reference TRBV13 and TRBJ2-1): AAGVIQSPRHLIKEKRETATLKCYPIPRHDTVYWYQQGPGQDPQFLISFYEKMQSDKGSIPDRFSAQQFSDYHSELNMSSLELGDSALYFCASSAPDRGRVNEQFFGPGTRLTVL.

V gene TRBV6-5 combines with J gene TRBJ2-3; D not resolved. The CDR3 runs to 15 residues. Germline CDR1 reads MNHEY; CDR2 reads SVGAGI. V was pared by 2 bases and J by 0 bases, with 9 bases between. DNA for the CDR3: TGTGCCAGCAGTTACGGGGTGCTAAGCACAGATACGCAGTATTTT. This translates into CASSYGVLSTDTQYF.

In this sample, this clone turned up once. As DNA, the CDR3 is TGTGCCAGTAGTATAGCTGACGCGAACACTGAAGCTTTCTTT. Translating gives CASSIADANTEAFF. The chain carries TRBV19 and TRBJ1-1; D gene unclear. Looked up from germline, CDR1 is LNHDA and CDR2 is SQIVND (reference sequence). This CDR3 region has 14 residues. The germline V and J ends were trimmed by 1 base and 1 base, with 7 bases remaining between them.

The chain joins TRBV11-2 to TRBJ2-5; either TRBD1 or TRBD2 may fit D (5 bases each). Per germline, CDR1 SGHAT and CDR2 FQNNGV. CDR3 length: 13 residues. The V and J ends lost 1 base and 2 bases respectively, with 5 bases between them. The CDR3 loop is CASSLGGQETQYF. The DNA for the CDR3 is TGTGCCAGCAGCTTAGGGGGGCAAGAGACCCAGTACTTC.